This TCR beta chain is drawn from a study of regulatory T cells in long-lasting Graves disease. This clonotype appeared many times. V shed 2 bases, J shed 0 bases, and the junction held 10 bases outside the gene matches. Germline V gene data show CDR1 as DFQATT and CDR2 as SNEGSKA (reference sequence). This CDR3 is built from 19 residues. Indicated time point: newly diagnosed GD, antithyroid drugs for less than 3 months. Isolated PBMC RNA provided the starting material for the TCR library. Library construction for TCR beta used iRepertoire HTBI primers and Arm-PCR of CDR3 regions. Original processing notes: The samples included around 65 TRBV and about 13 TRBJ segments. TCRdb reprocessed the multiplex PCR reads via MiXCR and lists one record per CDR3 protein. TCRdb assigned the V and J calls; the authors' analysis was not used. The profile shows around 400,000 distinct CDR3 sequences, about a sixth of them singletons.

This receptor was taken from a female donor with Graves disease. Material: peripheral blood mononuclear cells (PBMCs), obtained at new diagnosis, from a patient treated with antithyroid drugs. V gene TRBV20-1 combines with J gene TRBJ2-2; 12 bases are shared with TRBD2. The CDR3: CSARSVTSGGLSNTGELFF. CDR3 sequence (DNA): TGCAGTGCTAGATCCGTGACTAGCGGGGGCCTCTCGAACACCGGGGAGCTGTTTTTT.